The rows below give T cell receptor beta chains drawn from one sample of a study of blood T cell repertoires in COVID-19. Assay: immunoSEQ multiplex PCR; the TCRdb copy retains only in-frame clones and omits some. The data contain 250,000 or so clones, around four fifths of them singletons. The sample consisted of peripheral blood. These receptors all come from a man between 60 and 70 years old with acute or convalescent COVID-19. Each CDR3 is given with its conserved first and last residue. A D gene is named only where the DNA matches it firmly. Only part of the rows carry a size: once, few, many, or a class if the clone is expanded.

size | J | D | V | CDR3 | DNA
- | TRBJ1-5 | TRBD1 | TRBV11-2 | CASSSGTGWNQPQHF | TGTGCCAGCAGCTCCGGGACAGGGTGGAATCAGCCCCAGCATTTT
- | TRBJ2-1 | TRBD2 | TRBV27 | CASSGLAGVVEQFF | TGTGCCAGCAGTGGACTAGCGGGAGTGGTTGAGCAGTTCTTC
- | TRBJ2-1 | TRBD2 | TRBV6-4 | CASSESTSGGRNEQFF | TGTGCCAGCAGTGAATCCACTAGCGGGGGGAGGAATGAGCAGTTCTTC
many | TRBJ2-7 | - | TRBV10-3 | CAITDGTLSSYEQYF | TGTGCCATCACCGATGGGACTCTAAGCTCCTACGAGCAGTACTTC
- | TRBJ2-7 | - | TRBV3-1/TRBV3-2 | CASSPLGRPYNYEQYF | TGTGCCAGCAGCCCGCTGGGGAGGCCTTATAACTACGAGCAGTACTTC
- | TRBJ2-1 | - | TRBV28 | CASSLRTERFF | TGTGCCAGCAGTTTACGGACAGAGCGGTTCTTC
- | TRBJ1-5 | TRBD1 | TRBV6-1 | CASVVGTGNQPQHF | TGTGCCAGCGTGGTGGGGACAGGAAATCAGCCCCAGCATTTT
- | TRBJ2-7 | - | TRBV19 | CASSRGYEQYF | TGTGCCAGTAGTCGGGGCTACGAGCAGTACTTC
- | TRBJ2-7 | - | TRBV3-1/TRBV3-2 | CASSQVNKGREQYF | TGTGCCAGCAGCCAAGTTAACAAGGGGAGGGAGCAGTACTTC
- | TRBJ2-5 | TRBD2 | TRBV2 | CASRVVAGGPTTQYF | TGTGCCAGCAGGGTGGTGGCGGGGGGGCCGACGACCCAGTACTTC
- | TRBJ1-1 | - | TRBV6-6 | CASTLGGTANTEAFF | TGTGCCAGCACCCTGGGGGGGACGGCGAACACTGAAGCTTTCTTT
- | TRBJ1-2 | TRBD1 | TRBV15 | CATSRDRGNYGYTF | TGTGCCACCAGCAGGGACAGGGGTAACTATGGCTACACCTTC
few | TRBJ2-3 | TRBD2 | TRBV5-1 | CASSVALAGGISTDTQYF | TGCGCCAGCAGCGTGGCACTAGCGGGGGGGATTAGCACAGATACGCAGTATTTT
- | TRBJ2-1 | - | TRBV7-9 | CASSSPLPGGFF | TGTGCCAGCAGCTCCCCATTACCCGGCGGGTTCTTC
- | TRBJ2-5 | - | TRBV27 | CASSLSWGTQETQYF | TGTGCCAGCAGTTTATCGTGGGGGACACAAGAGACCCAGTACTTC
- | TRBJ2-7 | TRBD2 | TRBV5-6 | CASSLGRTSGRYEQYF | TGTGCCAGCAGCTTGGGGCGGACTAGCGGGAGGTACGAGCAGTACTTC
- | TRBJ2-1 | - | TRBV10-3 | CAIRFEGSYNEQFF | TGTGCCATCAGGTTCGAGGGATCATACAATGAGCAGTTCTTC
once | TRBJ2-4 | TRBD1 | TRBV28 | CASSSPGQGTKNIQYF | TGTGCCAGCAGTTCCCCGGGACAGGGAACCAAAAACATTCAGTACTTC
- | TRBJ1-2 | - | TRBV19 | CASSSLSGRSYGYTF | TGTGCCAGTAGTTCCCTCAGCGGCAGGAGCTATGGCTACACCTTC
- | TRBJ1-1 | - | TRBV6-5 | CASIGWQESNTEAFF | TGTGCCAGCATTGGGTGGCAGGAATCGAACACTGAAGCTTTCTTT
- | TRBJ1-6 | TRBD1 | TRBV5-4 | CASSGGGPGGGSPLHF | TGTGCCAGCAGCGGAGGTGGTCCAGGGGGAGGCTCACCCCTCCACTTT
- | TRBJ2-5 | TRBD2 | TRBV5-1 | CASSFPLAGSQETQYF | TGCGCCAGCAGCTTTCCCCTAGCGGGTTCTCAAGAGACCCAGTACTTC
- | TRBJ2-6 | - | TRBV6-5 | CASSYAYRAGANVLTF | TGTGCCAGCAGTTACGCTTACAGGGCTGGGGCCAACGTCCTGACTTTC
few | TRBJ2-6 | - | TRBV7-2 | CASSLAGRSGANVLTF | TGTGCCAGCAGCTTGGCAGGGAGGTCTGGGGCCAACGTCCTGACTTTC
once | TRBJ2-7 | TRBD2 | TRBV3-1/TRBV3-2 | CASSQEFLAGFLGGYEQYF | TGTGCCAGCAGCCAAGAATTTCTAGCGGGCTTTCTCGGGGGGTACGAGCAGTACTTC
few | TRBJ2-5 | TRBD2 | TRBV6-5 | CAGTSGRATETQYF | TGTGCCGGGACTAGCGGGAGGGCCACAGAGACCCAGTACTTC
- | TRBJ1-5 | - | TRBV28 | CASSLRALAVQPQHF | TGTGCCAGCAGTTTAAGGGCCCTAGCCGTTCAGCCCCAGCATTTT
- | TRBJ1-2 | - | TRBV7-8 | CASSLVFVRSSYTF | TGTGCCAGCAGCTTAGTATTTGTCAGGTCGAGCTACACCTTC
- | TRBJ2-1 | TRBD2 | TRBV28 | CASSLTKTSGSYNEQFF | TGTGCCAGCAGTTTAACTAAGACTAGCGGGTCTTACAATGAGCAGTTCTTC
- | TRBJ2-1 | - | TRBV5-6 | CASSSDNNEQFF | TGTGCCAGCAGCTCAGATAACAATGAGCAGTTCTTC
- | TRBJ2-7 | TRBD1 | TRBV12-3/TRBV12-4 | CASRGTGVGEQYF | TGTGCCAGCAGGGGGACAGGGGTAGGGGAGCAGTACTTC
- | TRBJ2-1 | - | TRBV4-1 | CASSPSGEEQFF | TGCGCCAGCAGCCCCTCAGGGGAGGAGCAGTTCTTC
once | TRBJ2-3 | TRBD2 | TRBV7-9 | CASRASGGDTQYF | TGTGCCAGCCGAGCTAGCGGGGGAGATACGCAGTATTTT
- | TRBJ2-7 | - | TRBV5-4 | CASSPGVAASYEQYF | TGTGCCAGCAGCCCTGGGGTAGCGGCCTCCTACGAGCAGTACTTC
few | TRBJ2-7 | TRBD1 | TRBV5-4 | CASREPGQGSYEQYF | TGTGCCAGCAGGGAACCGGGACAGGGATCCTACGAGCAGTACTTC
- | TRBJ1-1 | TRBD1 | TRBV18 | CASSPLGQGRTEAFF | TGTGCCAGCTCACCACTTGGACAGGGGAGGACTGAAGCTTTCTTT
- | TRBJ1-1 | TRBD1 | TRBV5-1 | CASSLAPGQGTEAFF | TGCGCCAGCAGCTTGGCCCCGGGACAGGGCACTGAAGCTTTCTTT
- | TRBJ2-1 | - | TRBV19 | CASQTGWHEQFF | TGTGCCAGTCAGACGGGTTGGCATGAGCAGTTCTTC
few | TRBJ2-5 | - | TRBV7-3 | CASSLSQGQETQYF | TGTGCCAGCAGCTTAAGCCAGGGCCAAGAGACCCAGTACTTC
- | TRBJ2-3 | TRBD2 | TRBV2 | CASSRLAGGTSTDTQYF | TGTGCCAGCAGTAGACTAGCGGGGGGGACTAGCACAGATACGCAGTATTTT
few | TRBJ1-2 | TRBD1 | TRBV7-9 | CASSRFWDRPRYTF | TGTGCCAGCAGCCGATTTTGGGACAGGCCACGCTACACCTTC
- | TRBJ1-1 | - | TRBV5-1 | CASSLDSRRNTEAFF | TGCGCCAGCAGCTTGGATAGCCGTCGGAACACTGAAGCTTTCTTT
- | TRBJ2-3 | TRBD2 | TRBV15 | CATSISPLSGGAWGDTQYF | TGTGCCACCAGCATTAGTCCCCTGTCCGGGGGGGCTTGGGGAGATACGCAGTATTTT
- | TRBJ2-5 | TRBD2 | TRBV9 | CASSAEAGLQETQYF | TGTGCCAGCAGCGCGGAAGCGGGACTCCAAGAGACCCAGTACTTC
- | TRBJ2-2 | TRBD2 | TRBV5-1 | CASSLLAGASFGSDTGELFF | TGCGCCAGCAGCTTGCTAGCGGGAGCATCTTTCGGGTCGGACACCGGGGAGCTGTTTTTT
- | TRBJ1-1 | - | TRBV7-6 | CASSFRGGARPGDTEAFF | TGTGCCAGCAGCTTCCGGGGAGGGGCGCGCCCCGGGGACACTGAAGCTTTCTTT
- | TRBJ2-7 | TRBD2 | TRBV7-9 | CASSVTGLAREQYF | TGTGCCAGCAGCGTCACGGGACTAGCGAGGGAGCAGTACTTC
- | TRBJ1-1 | - | TRBV5-8 | CASSFSGNTEAFF | TGTGCCAGCAGCTTCTCGGGTAACACTGAAGCTTTCTTT
few | TRBJ2-1 | - | TRBV21-1 | CASSPNRGGYNEQFF | TGTGCCAGCAGCCCAAACAGGGGGGGTTACAATGAGCAGTTCTTC
- | TRBJ2-2 | - | TRBV7-3 | CASSLGETGELFF | TGTGCCAGCAGCTTAGGGGAGACCGGGGAGCTGTTTTTT
- | TRBJ1-2 | TRBD1 | TRBV18 | CASSPGDRGIGGGYTF | TGTGCCAGCTCACCTGGGGACAGGGGTATCGGCGGTGGCTACACCTTC
- | TRBJ2-3 | TRBD1 | TRBV7-3 | CASSWGQGRGTDTQYF | TGTGCCAGCAGCTGGGGACAGGGGCGAGGGACAGATACGCAGTATTTT
- | TRBJ1-2 | - | TRBV3-1/TRBV3-2 | CASSLLRAGGYTF | TGTGCCAGCAGCCTCCTGAGGGCAGGCGGCTACACCTTC
- | TRBJ1-1 | - | TRBV18 | CASSQSRMNTEAFF | TGTGCCAGCTCACAGAGCAGGATGAACACTGAAGCTTTCTTT
- | TRBJ2-3 | TRBD2 | TRBV4-3 | CASSQDLGLAGYTTDTQYF | TGCGCCAGCAGCCAAGATCTAGGGCTAGCGGGATACACGACAGATACGCAGTATTTT
- | TRBJ1-2 | TRBD1 | TRBV9 | CASSSRGTGGYGYTF | TGTGCCAGCAGCTCCCGAGGGACAGGGGGCTATGGCTACACCTTC
- | TRBJ2-1 | TRBD2 | TRBV15 | CATSPGTSGGGRSYNEQFF | TGTGCCACCAGCCCCGGGACTAGCGGGGGTGGTCGCTCCTACAATGAGCAGTTCTTC
- | TRBJ2-1 | - | TRBV4-2 | CASSQRRGNYNEQFF | TGTGCCAGCAGCCAAAGGAGGGGTAACTACAATGAGCAGTTCTTC
- | TRBJ2-1 | TRBD2 | TRBV19 | CASSIDPGGYNEQFF | TGTGCCAGTAGTATAGATCCGGGGGGGTACAATGAGCAGTTCTTC
- | TRBJ2-2 | - | TRBV4-1 | CASPLVVSLPAGELFF | TGCGCCAGCCCACTTGTGGTGTCCTTGCCGGCCGGGGAGCTGTTTTTT